What follows are 10 T cell receptor beta chains derived from one specimen sequenced in a study of T cell changes during pregnancy in multiple sclerosis. Clones were sequenced by immunoSEQ multiplex PCR, and TCRdb holds only the in-frame ones, with some missing. The sample consists of about 80,000 clones, 94% of them appearing once. The material was peripheral blood, obtained in the third trimester of pregnancy. These receptor sequences come from a female donor with multiple sclerosis, enrolled in a pregnancy study.

The chain has TRBV4-2 and TRBJ2-2; the match to TRBD2 covers 13 bases. CDR3 length equals 15 residues. Germline CDR1 is LGHNA and CDR2 is YNFKEQ. V was clipped by 8 bases and J by 7 bases; unmatched bases: 7. The CDR3 nucleotides are TGTGCCAGCGGGACTAGCGGGGTTCGGGACGGGGAGCTGTTTTTT. It encodes CASGTSGVRDGELFF.

The chain has TRBV19 and TRBJ2-7; 9 bases line up with TRBD1. CDR3 length equals 15 residues. V gave up 5 bases and J gave up 0 bases; unmatched junction bases: 5. CDR1 LNHDA and CDR2 SQIVND come from the germline V gene (reference sequence). This CDR3 reads CASSAGQGGSYEQYF. As DNA, the CDR3 is TGTGCCAGTAGTGCGGGACAGGGAGGCTCCTACGAGCAGTACTTC.

The rearrangement uses TRBV30 and TRBJ1-1, with 7 positions matching TRBD1. The CDR3 extends over 16 amino acids. Germline trimming cut 1 base from V and 4 bases from J; bases unmatched to any gene: 12. CDR1 is GTSNPN, CDR2 SVGIG, per germline (reference sequence). In nucleotides, the CDR3 is TGTGCCTGGAGTGGGACAGGACCAAAAGGGAGCACTGAAGCTTTCTTT. As protein: CAWSGTGPKGSTEAFF.

This clone occurred a few times. The chain recombines TRBV5-4 with TRBJ1-6, with TRBD1 identical over 8 bases. V gave up 1 base and J gave up 9 bases; unmatched junction bases: 12. In germline, CDR1 is SGHNT, CDR2 YYREEE (reference sequence). The CDR3 covers 17 residues. The CDR3 loop reads CASSLIPMTGVGSPLHF. The CDR3 region has the DNA TGTGCCAGCAGCTTGATACCGATGACAGGGGTTGGTTCACCCCTCCACTTT.

This sequence joins TRBV9 and TRBJ2-3; 11 bases map to TRBD2. CDR1 SGDLS and CDR2 YYNGEE come from the germline V gene. The CDR3 contains 16 residues. The junction had 6 bases not matched to a gene; V was cut back by 4 bases and J by 2 bases. As DNA, the CDR3 is TGTGCCAGCAGCACTCATAGCGGGGGGGCCACAGATACGCAGTATTTT. Its protein product is CASSTHSGGATDTQYF. Filled out from reference TRBV9 and TRBJ2-3, the complete variable domain reads DSGVTQTPKHLITATGQRVTLRCSPRSGDLSVYWYQQSLDQGLQFLIQYYNGEERAKGNILERFSAQQFPDLHSELNLSSLELGDSALYFCASSTHSGGATDTQYFGPGTRLTVL.

CDR3 protein: CASSRETWGEQYF. The CDR3 DNA sequence: TGTGCCAGCAGTCGGGAGACCTGGGGGGAGCAGTACTTC. The rearrangement links TRBV2 to TRBJ2-7; perhaps TRBD2 as D (6 bases). The CDR3 has 13 residues. The germline gives CDR1 SNHLY, CDR2 FYNNEI. V lost 5 bases and J lost 7, with 15 bases in between.

This clone showed up just once. The chain combines TRBV18 with TRBJ1-1; 7 bases are a match to TRBD1. CDR3 length: 16 residues. J gave up 1 base and V 3 bases, and 8 bases lay outside the gene matches. Germline V gives CDR1 KGHSH, CDR2 LQKENI. The CDR3 spells CASSPEQGRANTEAFF. The CDR3 coding sequence is TGTGCCAGCTCACCGGAACAGGGGCGAGCGAACACTGAAGCTTTCTTT.

About this clone itself: One junction end does not reproduce the germline sequence, and a read error may be involved. The chain has TRBV5-1 and TRBJ2-7, with D tentatively TRBD1 (5 bases). The CDR3 sequence is 15 residues long. Germline V gives CDR1 SGHRS, CDR2 YFSETQ. The CDR3 DNA is TGCGCCAGCAGCTTGGGAGGCCTTCCTCCCAGGGCTTCACACTTC. This sequence encodes CASSLGGLPPRASHF.

V gene TRBV30 combines with J gene TRBJ2-7; D not certain. The V end lost 5 bases, the J end lost 2 bases, and 13 bases lay between the germline ends. Germline V gene sequence: CDR1 GTSNPN, CDR2 SVGIG (reference sequence). The CDR3 loop spans 13 amino acids. The CDR3 region has the DNA TGTGCCTGGGGCAGTCGTGGTACCTACGAGCAGTACTTC. Translation: CAWGSRGTYEQYF.

This chain links TRBV11-2 with TRBJ1-5, with TRBD1 as a possible D gene (6 bases). Trimming removed 3 bases at V and 6 bases at J, with 15 bases between. This CDR3 region has 15 residues. Germline CDR1 reads SGHAT; CDR2 reads FQNNGV. The CDR3 protein is CASSLFEGESQPQHF. CDR3 sequence (DNA): TGTGCCAGCAGCTTGTTCGAGGGGGAGTCTCAGCCCCAGCATTTT.